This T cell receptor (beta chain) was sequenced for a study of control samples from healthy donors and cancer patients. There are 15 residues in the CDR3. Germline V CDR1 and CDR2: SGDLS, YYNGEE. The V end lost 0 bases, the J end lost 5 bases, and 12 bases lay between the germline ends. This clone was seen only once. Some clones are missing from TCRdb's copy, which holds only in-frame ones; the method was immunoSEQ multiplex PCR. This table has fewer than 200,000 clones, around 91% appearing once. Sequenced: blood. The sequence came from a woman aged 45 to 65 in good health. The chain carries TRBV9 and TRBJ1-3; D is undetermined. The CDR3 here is CASSVGPERRNTIYF. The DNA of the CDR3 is TGTGCCAGCAGCGTAGGGCCGGAGAGGAGAAACACCATATATTTT.